Shown below are 22 T cell receptor beta chains from a single sample sequenced in a study of early T cells in non-severe SARS-CoV-2 infection (TCRdb year 2021). The library was made by 5' RACE. Sequencing used a NextSeq 500. The raw public data were reprocessed by TCRdb itself: fastp quality trimming at Q25, MiXCR clonotype calling, in-frame beta chains only. CDR3 protein duplicates are merged, each entry listing the most common genes and DNA. Present in this sample are roughly 81,000 distinct CDR3 sequences, about 12% of which were seen just once. The top ten clonotypes cover roughly 3% of the sample. Sequenced material: whole blood. The source of these receptors is an adult who was a healthcare worker with PCR-confirmed SARS-CoV-2 infection or an uninfected control (not recorded which).

This clonotype was detected ten times or more. The genes are TRBV5-1 and TRBJ1-1; D call uncertain. The CDR3 runs 13 residues. Deletions cut 4 bases from V and 6 bases from J, with 13 bases between. Germline CDR1 SGHRS, CDR2 YFSETQ. The CDR3 DNA sequence: TGCGCCAGCAGCGTAACAGTGACTTCTGAAGCTTTCTTT. Encoded protein: CASSVTVTSEAFF.

This clonotype was seen more than once but under ten times. The CDR3 here is CASSYYTGRGTEAFF. Written as DNA, the CDR3 is TGTGCCAGCAGCTACTACACAGGGAGAGGGACTGAAGCTTTCTTT. This chain connects TRBV11-2 to TRBJ1-1; D is perhaps TRBD1 (6 bases). CDR1 is SGHAT and CDR2 is FQNNGV in the germline V gene. Trimming took 4 bases from V and 5 from J, leaving 17 bases between them. This CDR3 has 15 residues.

The chain joins TRBV5-1 to TRBJ2-1, with 9 bases lining up with TRBD2. Germline CDR1 is SGHRS and CDR2 is YFSETQ. This CDR3 has 14 residues. Trimming cost V 3 bases and J 8 bases; bases outside gene matches: 6. CDR3 residues: CASSSRAGGHEQFF. CDR3 in DNA: TGCGCCAGCAGCTCGAGGGCGGGAGGGCATGAGCAGTTCTTC.

The table lists this clonotype with many counts. At one boundary the junction diverges from the germline segment, which might be a read error. The rearrangement uses TRBV11-1 and TRBJ1-2; D is possibly TRBD1 (5 bases). The CDR3 length is 11 residues. Per germline, CDR1 SGHAT and CDR2 FQDESV (reference sequence). CDR3 sequence: CASSSTGRSAF. The CDR3 bases are TGTGCCAGCAGCTCGACGGGACGGAGTGCCTTC. The whole variable domain, remainder taken from reference TRBV11-1 and TRBJ1-2, is EAEVAQSPRYKITEKSQAVAFWCDPISGHATLYWYRQILGQGPELLVQFQDESVVDDSQLPKDRFSAERLKGVDSTLKIQPAELGDSAMYLCASSSTGRSAFGSGTRLTVV.

The chain couples TRBV30 to TRBJ2-1; perhaps TRBD2 as D (6 bases). Per germline, CDR1 GTSNPN and CDR2 SVGIG (reference sequence). The CDR3 is 13 amino acids. Trimming shortened V by 0 bases and J by 10 bases, and 13 bases separated the two germline ends. This CDR3 is CAWSVRSGREQFF. In DNA, the CDR3 is TGTGCCTGGAGTGTGAGAAGCGGGCGGGAGCAGTTCTTC.

The rearrangement links TRBV20-1 to TRBJ2-3; possibly TRBD2 for D (6 bases). Trimming removed 0 bases at V and 0 bases at J, with 22 bases between. The germline CDR1 and CDR2 sequences are DFQATT and SNEGSKA (reference sequence). The CDR3 contains 19 residues. Here the CDR3 reads CSAREGKEGLAFSTDTQYF. In DNA, the CDR3 is TGCAGTGCTAGAGAGGGCAAGGAGGGGTTAGCGTTTAGCACAGATACGCAGTATTTT.

This clonotype was seen a few times. This chain uses TRBV9 with TRBJ2-1, with D possibly matching TRBD2 (5 bases). With 6 bases removed from V and 9 bases from J, the gap between germline ends came to 22 bases. CDR1 and CDR2 from the germline V gene are SGDLS and YYNGEE. The CDR3 extends over 15 amino acids. CDR3 protein: CASIRSRLAGGEQFF. The CDR3 DNA reads as TGTGCCAGCATCCGTAGTCGTCTAGCTGGTGGTGAGCAGTTCTTC.

This chain joins TRBV20-1 and TRBJ2-7; D may be TRBD1 or TRBD2 (6 bases each). The CDR3 consists of 13 residues. V shed 6 bases and J shed 7 bases, with 19 bases lying between them. From germline, CDR1 is DFQATT and CDR2 SNEGSKA (reference sequence). The CDR3, as DNA: TGCAGTGCCCGGACAGACCAAGGGAGGGAGCAGTACTTC. Translating gives CSARTDQGREQYF.

This clonotype was picked up many times. V usage is TRBV11-2 and J usage is TRBJ2-5; 7 nucleotides align to TRBD2. CDR3 length: 14 residues. Germline V gene data show CDR1 as SGHAT and CDR2 as FQNNGV. Losses at the gene ends were 5 bases for V and 2 bases for J; bases not matched to a gene: 5. CDR3 sequence: CASSPGLNQETQYF. CDR3 DNA: TGTGCCAGCAGCCCGGGACTAAATCAAGAGACCCAGTACTTC.

The CDR3 DNA is TGTGCCTGGAGTGGGGTGGGGGGCGGCTGGTACGAGCAGTACTTC. Translating gives CAWSGVGGGWYEQYF. The V call is TRBV30, the J call TRBJ2-7; D might be TRBD1 or TRBD2, each matching 6 bases. The V gene lost 1 base and the J gene lost 4 bases, with 17 bases spanning the gap. Germline CDR1 GTSNPN, CDR2 SVGIG (reference sequence). CDR3 length: 15 residues.

This clonotype was seen a handful of times. This chain joins TRBV2 and TRBJ2-7; D remains ambiguous. The germline gives CDR1 SNHLY, CDR2 FYNNEI. The V and J ends lost 6 bases and 2 bases respectively, with 11 bases between them. CDR3 size: 13 residues. Here the CDR3 reads CASSRTGTYEQYF. CDR3 bases: TGTGCCAGCAGCCGGACGGGCACCTACGAGCAGTACTTC.

The chain couples TRBV3-1 to TRBJ2-7; 7 bases align to TRBD2. The length of the CDR3 is 12 residues. V shed 3 bases, J shed 13 bases, and the junction held 9 bases outside the gene matches. Germline loops: CDR1 LGHDT, CDR2 YNNKEL (reference sequence). This CDR3 reads CASSQTGGLAYF. CDR3 nucleotides: TGTGCCAGCAGCCAGACGGGGGGACTGGCTTACTTC.

This clonotype occurred many times. This chain uses TRBV7-8 with TRBJ2-7, with D possibly TRBD2 on 6 matching bases. Trimming removed 5 bases at V and 0 bases at J, with 8 bases between. This CDR3 is built from 13 residues. Germline V gives CDR1 SGHVS, CDR2 FQNEAQ. The CDR3 nucleotides are TGTGCCAGCAGCGTGGGACTCTCCTACGAGCAGTACTTC. Protein sequence: CASSVGLSYEQYF.

This clonotype was counted a few times. The chain combines TRBV5-1 with TRBJ2-2; 10 bases map to TRBD2. CDR1 is SGHRS and CDR2 is YFSETQ in the germline V gene. The CDR3 sequence is 15 residues long. V lost 2 bases to trimming and J lost 8 bases; unmatched junction nucleotides: 6. CDR3: CASSLLAGTSGELFF. The CDR3 bases are TGCGCCAGCAGCTTACTAGCGGGAACGTCGGGGGAGCTGTTTTTT.

This clonotype was observed many times. The V gene is TRBV5-4, the J gene TRBJ2-2; maybe TRBD2 (6 bases). CDR3 length: 15 residues. Between the trimmed V and J ends, which lost 4 bases and 4 bases, there was a span of 14 bases. Germline CDR1 reads SGHNT; CDR2 reads YYREEE (reference sequence). CDR3 bases: TGTGCCAGCAGCCCCTTCTCCGGGGGCACCGGGGAGCTGTTTTTT. Translation: CASSPFSGGTGELFF.

A few counts support this clonotype. The chain links TRBV12-5 to TRBJ2-6; 7 nucleotides agree with TRBD1. The CDR3 has 15 residues. Germline CDR1 reads LGHNT; CDR2 reads FRNRAP. Trimming at V came to 2 bases and at J to 2 bases, leaving 0 bases not matched to a gene. In DNA, the CDR3 is TGTGCTAGTGGTTTGCAGGGGGCTGGGGCCAACGTCCTGACTTTC. Amino acid sequence: CASGLQGAGANVLTF.

Relative to its sample, this clonotype is medium-sized. This chain joins TRBV7-3 and TRBJ1-1; D gene uncertain. The CDR3 has 13 residues. Germline values: CDR1 SGHTA, CDR2 FQGTGA. V was trimmed by 2 bases and J by 5 bases, leaving 9 bases between them. The CDR3 DNA follows: TGTGCCAGCAGCTTATCGGCGGGGACTGAAGCTTTCTTT. As protein: CASSLSAGTEAFF.

The sample holds many counts of this clonotype. The chain employs TRBV25-1 and TRBJ2-2; D is possibly TRBD1 (5 bases). V was clipped by 3 bases and J by 7 bases, with 6 bases between them. Germline CDR1 reads MGHDK; CDR2 reads SYGVNS. The CDR3 extends over 12 amino acids. The CDR3 sequence: CASSDTGGELFF. The CDR3 nucleotides are TGTGCCAGCAGTGACACAGGCGGGGAGCTGTTTTTT.

This clonotype was observed many times. V usage is TRBV2 and J usage is TRBJ1-1; D not resolved. Deletions cut 6 bases from V and 0 bases from J, with 8 bases between. Germline values: CDR1 SNHLY, CDR2 FYNNEI. The CDR3 runs 13 residues. The CDR3 sequence is CASSPDMNTEAFF. CDR3 sequence (DNA): TGTGCCAGCAGCCCAGACATGAACACTGAAGCTTTCTTT.

In this sample, this clonotype turned up many times. The chain combines TRBV10-3 with TRBJ2-1; 7 bases are shared with TRBD2. V dropped 4 bases and J dropped 9; count of bases not matched to a gene: 18. This CDR3 region has 17 residues. Germline V gene sequence: CDR1 ENHRY, CDR2 SYGVKD. The CDR3 loop reads CAISAEKGRGTIGEQFF. The DNA for the CDR3 is TGTGCCATCAGTGCGGAAAAGGGGAGGGGAACAATCGGTGAGCAGTTCTTC.

V gene TRBV20-1 combines with J gene TRBJ2-3, with TRBD1 matching 10 bases. Trimming cost V 0 bases and J 1 base; bases outside gene matches: 1. There are 15 residues in the CDR3. Germline CDR1 and CDR2: DFQATT and SNEGSKA (reference sequence). In DNA form, the CDR3 reads TGCAGTGCTAGAGAAGGGACAGGGGGCACAGATACGCAGTATTTT. Residues: CSAREGTGGTDTQYF.

The rearrangement uses TRBV15 and TRBJ1-6; unclear D gene. The V gene's germline CDR1 is LNHNV and CDR2 YYDKDF (reference sequence). The CDR3 sequence is 17 residues long. Trimming pared 5 bases from V and 0 bases from J, leaving 14 bases between. The CDR3 DNA sequence: TGTGCCACCAGCTCATGGTCGACAAGCTCCTATAATTCACCCCTCCACTTT. It encodes CATSSWSTSSYNSPLHF.